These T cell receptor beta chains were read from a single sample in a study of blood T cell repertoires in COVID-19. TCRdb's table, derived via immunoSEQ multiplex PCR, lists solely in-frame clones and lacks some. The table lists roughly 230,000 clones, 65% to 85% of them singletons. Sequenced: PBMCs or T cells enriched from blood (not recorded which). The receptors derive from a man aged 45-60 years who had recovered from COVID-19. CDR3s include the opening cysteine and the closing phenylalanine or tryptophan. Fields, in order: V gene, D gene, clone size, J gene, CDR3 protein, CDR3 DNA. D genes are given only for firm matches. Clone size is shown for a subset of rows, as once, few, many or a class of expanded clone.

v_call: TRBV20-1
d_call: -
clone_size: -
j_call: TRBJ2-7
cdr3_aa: CSARQGYEQYF
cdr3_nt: TGCAGTGCTAGACAGGGCTACGAGCAGTACTTC

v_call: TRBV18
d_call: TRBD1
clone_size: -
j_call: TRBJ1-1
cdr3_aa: CASSPPTGGPLNTEAFF
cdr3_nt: TGTGCCAGCTCACCACCGACAGGGGGCCCCTTGAACACTGAAGCTTTCTTT

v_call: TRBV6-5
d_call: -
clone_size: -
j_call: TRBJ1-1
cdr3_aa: CASSPGGTTEAFF
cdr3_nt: TGTGCCAGCAGCCCGGGGGGGACCACTGAAGCTTTCTTT

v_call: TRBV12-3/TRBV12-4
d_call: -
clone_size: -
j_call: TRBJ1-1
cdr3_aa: CASTKWGDTEAFF
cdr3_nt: TGTGCCAGCACCAAATGGGGGGACACTGAAGCTTTCTTT

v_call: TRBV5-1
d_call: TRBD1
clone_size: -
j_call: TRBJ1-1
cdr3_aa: CASRLDLEGARTEAFF
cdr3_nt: TGCGCCAGCAGGTTGGATTTGGAGGGGGCAAGAACTGAAGCTTTCTTT

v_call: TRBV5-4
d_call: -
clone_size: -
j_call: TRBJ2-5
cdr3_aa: CASSLGGAEETQYF
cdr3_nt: TGTGCCAGCAGCTTAGGAGGGGCGGAGGAGACCCAGTACTTC

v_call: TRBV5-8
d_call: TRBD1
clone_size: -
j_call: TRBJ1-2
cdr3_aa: CASSIQGTYGYTF
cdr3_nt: TGTGCCAGCAGCATACAGGGGACCTATGGCTACACCTTC

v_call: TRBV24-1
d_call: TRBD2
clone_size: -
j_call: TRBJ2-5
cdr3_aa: CATSDPLRDYGETQYF
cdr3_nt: TGTGCCACCAGTGATCCACTCCGGGACTATGGAGAGACCCAGTACTTC

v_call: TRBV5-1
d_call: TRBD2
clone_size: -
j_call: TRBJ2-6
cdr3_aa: CASSLVGLAGAGANVLTF
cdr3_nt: TGCGCCAGCAGCTTGGTGGGACTAGCGGGAGCAGGGGCCAACGTCCTGACTTTC

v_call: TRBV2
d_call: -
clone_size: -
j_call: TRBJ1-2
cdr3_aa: CASSGPGGDGYTF
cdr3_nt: TGTGCCAGCAGCGGACCCGGGGGAGATGGCTACACCTTC

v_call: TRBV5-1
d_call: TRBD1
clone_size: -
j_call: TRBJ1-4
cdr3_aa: CASSYGQGFEKLFF
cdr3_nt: TGCGCCAGCAGCTACGGACAGGGATTTGAAAAACTGTTTTTT

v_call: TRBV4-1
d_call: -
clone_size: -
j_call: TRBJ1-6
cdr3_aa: CASSPSGDYNSPLHF
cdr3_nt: TGCGCCAGCAGCCCATCCGGGGATTATAATTCACCCCTCCACTTT

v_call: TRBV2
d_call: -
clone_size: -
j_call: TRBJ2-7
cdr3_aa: CAGSGTYEQYF
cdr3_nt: TGTGCCGGCTCCGGGACCTACGAGCAGTACTTC

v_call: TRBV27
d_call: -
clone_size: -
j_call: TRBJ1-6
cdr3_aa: CASSFWGANSPLHF
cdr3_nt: TGTGCCAGCAGTTTTTGGGGCGCCAATTCACCCCTCCACTTT

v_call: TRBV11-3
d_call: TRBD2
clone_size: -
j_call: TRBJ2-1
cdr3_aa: CASSLEREGYNEQFF
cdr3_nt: TGTGCCAGCAGCCTCGAGCGGGAGGGATACAATGAGCAGTTCTTC

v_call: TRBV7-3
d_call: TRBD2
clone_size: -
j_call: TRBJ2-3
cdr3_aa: CASSTRTSGSFTDTQYF
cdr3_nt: TGTGCCAGCAGCACCCGGACTAGCGGGAGTTTCACAGATACGCAGTATTTT

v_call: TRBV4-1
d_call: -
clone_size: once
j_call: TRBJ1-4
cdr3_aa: CASSQTDSPNEKLFF
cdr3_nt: TGCGCCAGCAGCCAAACGGACAGTCCTAATGAAAAACTGTTTTTT

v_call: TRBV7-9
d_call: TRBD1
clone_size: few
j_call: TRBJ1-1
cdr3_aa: CASDPQGAAEAFF
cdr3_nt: TGTGCCAGCGACCCACAGGGGGCGGCTGAAGCTTTCTTT

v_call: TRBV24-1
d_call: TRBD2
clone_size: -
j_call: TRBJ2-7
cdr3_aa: CATSPTGLAGVSSYEQYF
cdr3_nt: TGTGCCACCAGCCCTACCGGACTAGCGGGAGTTTCTTCCTACGAGCAGTACTTC

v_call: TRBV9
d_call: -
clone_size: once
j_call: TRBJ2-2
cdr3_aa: CASSGQIWEDTGELFF
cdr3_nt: TGTGCCAGCAGCGGCCAGATATGGGAGGACACCGGGGAGCTGTTTTTT